This TCR beta chain originates from a study of CD8+ T cells in alopecia areata. The authors extracted RNA and reverse transcribed it into cDNA as the sequencing template. TCRdb keeps only in-frame clones here, not all; method: immunoSEQ multiplex PCR. This sample has tens of thousands of clones; roughly two fifths occur once, and the top ten carry about 51%. Of note for this clone: Its antigen remains unknown.

Study-level results: Lesional scalp exceeded normal scalp in clonality, especially in alopecia totalis/universalis.

T lymphocytes (CD4+ and CD8+) were sorted from PBMCs. Trimming at V came to 7 bases and at J to 3 bases, leaving 4 bases not matched to a gene. CDR1 and CDR2 (germline): SQVTM, ANQGSEA. CDR3 length equals 13 residues. The receptor comes from a human donor with alopecia areata. The sequenced sample was NKG2D-low CD8+ T cells sorted from blood. V and J are TRBV29-1 and TRBJ1-2; TRBD1 agrees at 11 bases. The CDR3 nucleotides are TGCAGCGCCAGGACAGGGGGCTACTATGGCTACACCTTC. This gives the protein CSARTGGYYGYTF.